The 16 T cell receptor beta chains below all came from one sample that was sequenced in a study of PD-1 blockade in classical Hodgkin lymphoma. Each and every patient relapsed after autologous stem cell transplantation, and patients got differing brentuximab vedotin exposure. Assay used: immunoSEQ multiplex PCR; TCRdb lists only in-frame clones, some missing. This repertoire shows over 50,000 clones, approximately 81% found once; its top ten account for roughly 16%. The input for sequencing was peripheral blood mononuclear cells (PBMCs), taken at baseline. Receptors were obtained from a human donor with classical Hodgkin lymphoma.

The V and J genes are TRBV7-2 and TRBJ1-1; 9 bases fit TRBD1. The CDR3 has 18 residues. V gave up 1 base and J gave up 5 bases; unmatched junction bases: 14. CDR1 and CDR2 from the germline V gene are SGHTA and FQGNSA. DNA for the CDR3: TGTGCCAGCAGCTTAGGAGTCTACAGGGGGCGCACAGGGACTGAAGCTTTCTTT. Protein product: CASSLGVYRGRTGTEAFF. Looking up the rest from reference TRBV7-2 and TRBJ1-1 gives the full variable domain: GAGVSQSPSNKVTEKGKDVELRCDPISGHTALYWYRQSLGQGLEFLIYFQGNSAPDKSGLPSDRFSAERTGGSVSTLTIQRTQQEDSAVYLCASSLGVYRGRTGTEAFFGQGTRLTVV.

This clone was counted a single time. V and J are TRBV11-3 and TRBJ2-7; 8 bases match TRBD1. Germline CDR1 is SGHNT and CDR2 is YENEEA. V was pared by 7 bases and J by 5 bases, with 16 bases of the junction left unmatched. The CDR3 consists of 16 residues. This CDR3 reads CASIPKPGQALHEQYF. The CDR3 DNA is TGTGCCAGCATCCCAAAACCGGGACAGGCCCTACACGAGCAGTACTTC.

This clone appeared a single time. This chain joins TRBV27 and TRBJ2-1, with D perhaps assigned TRBD1 or TRBD2 (6 bases each). This CDR3 spans 15 amino acids. V was trimmed by 2 bases and J by 5 bases, leaving 13 bases between them. CDR1 MNHEY and CDR2 SMNVEV come from the germline V gene (reference sequence). CDR3 sequence (DNA): TGTGCCAGCAGTTTAAGGGGGGAGGCGAACAATGAGCAGTTCTTC. Translated, it gives CASSLRGEANNEQFF.

This chain joins TRBV11-2 and TRBJ2-7, with 8 nucleotides matching TRBD1. Germline trimming cut 5 bases from V and 4 bases from J; bases unmatched to any gene: 13. The CDR3 spans 16 residues. Germline-derived CDR1 and CDR2 are SGHAT and FQNNGV. The CDR3 DNA reads TGTGCCAGCAGCCCCGGTTCGGGACAGGCTTTGTACGAGCAGTACTTC. This codes for CASSPGSGQALYEQYF.

This chain links TRBV30 with TRBJ1-2; a weak D match, TRBD1 (5 bases). The CDR3 is 14 amino acids. V lost 7 bases and J 4 bases, leaving 19 bases between the germline ends. CDR1 is GTSNPN and CDR2 is SVGIG in the germline V gene (reference sequence). This CDR3 reads CASPTGGEVYGYTF. As DNA, the CDR3 is TGTGCCTCCCCGACGGGGGGAGAGGTCTATGGCTACACCTTC.

This clone is a singleton in its sample. The rearrangement joins TRBV19 to TRBJ1-1; D gene ambiguous. The length of the CDR3 is 15 residues. Per germline, CDR1 LNHDA and CDR2 SQIVND (reference sequence). V lost 7 bases and J lost 5, with 20 bases in between. In DNA, the CDR3 is TGTGCCAGTACCGACCCTCGACTCCGGGGTACTGAAGCTTTCTTT. Amino acid sequence: CASTDPRLRGTEAFF.

The chain joins TRBV5-1 to TRBJ2-7; 7 positions agree with TRBD1. The V segment lost 7 bases and the J segment 0 bases; nucleotides outside the gene matches: 4. CDR3 size: 13 residues. The V gene's germline CDR1 is SGHRS and CDR2 YFSETQ. The CDR3 here is CASAGQDSYEQYF. The CDR3 DNA is TGCGCCAGCGCCGGACAGGACTCCTACGAGCAGTACTTC.

This rearrangement joins TRBV5-1 to TRBJ1-2, with D maybe TRBD1 (5 bases). This CDR3 is built from 13 residues. The germline gives CDR1 SGHRS, CDR2 YFSETQ. Trimming cost V 0 bases and J 6 bases, with 9 bases left between them. The CDR3 loop is CASSLGGDDGYTF. The CDR3 DNA reads as TGCGCCAGCAGCTTGGGCGGGGACGATGGCTACACCTTC.

This chain links TRBV29-1 with TRBJ2-5; D gene unclear. V lost 4 bases and J lost 1, with 7 bases in between. There are 12 residues in the CDR3. Germline lookup yields CDR1 SQVTM and CDR2 ANQGSEA. The CDR3 protein is CSVGPPQETQYF. The DNA for the CDR3 is TGCAGCGTTGGCCCCCCCCAAGAGACCCAGTACTTC.

The V and J genes are TRBV4-1 and TRBJ2-2; D is undetermined. V lost 5 bases and J 5 bases, leaving 3 bases between the germline ends. This CDR3 contains 11 residues. Germline V lookup: CDR1 MGHRA, CDR2 YSYEKL. The CDR3 DNA sequence: TGCGCCAGCAGCTTGACCGGGGAGCTGTTTTTT. Protein: CASSLTGELFF.

The CDR3 is CASSSTGEPDTQYF. CDR3 nucleotide sequence: TGTGCCAGCAGTTCGACAGGGGAGCCAGATACGCAGTATTTT. The J gene is TRBJ2-3, the V gene TRBV27; 8 bases are a match to TRBD1. Germline assignment: CDR1 MNHEY and CDR2 SMNVEV (reference sequence). The V gene end was trimmed by 4 bases and the J gene end by 4 bases; junction bases not matched to a gene: 4. This CDR3 contains 14 residues.

The chain is built from TRBV30 and TRBJ2-4, with D maybe TRBD2 (5 bases). Trimming cost V 1 base and J 3 bases, with 13 bases left between them. In germline, CDR1 is GTSNPN, CDR2 SVGIG (reference sequence). This CDR3 has 15 residues. The CDR3 region is CAWSAFTGIKNIQYF. The CDR3 nucleotides are TGTGCCTGGAGTGCATTTACGGGGATCAAAAACATTCAGTACTTC.

The chain couples TRBV27 to TRBJ2-5; the D call may be TRBD1 or TRBD2 (6 bases each). V shed 7 bases and J shed 1 base, with 19 bases lying between them. This CDR3 has 16 amino acids. Germline V gene data show CDR1 as MNHEY and CDR2 as SMNVEV (reference sequence). The CDR3 protein is CASNSRGREPQETQYF. In nucleotides, the CDR3 is TGTGCCAGCAACTCCAGGGGACGGGAGCCCCAAGAGACCCAGTACTTC.

This clone was picked up one time. This chain joins TRBV27 and TRBJ1-1, with TRBD1 matching 11 bases. The CDR3 loop spans 14 amino acids. Per germline, CDR1 MNHEY and CDR2 SMNVEV (reference sequence). Losses at the gene ends were 7 bases for V and 3 bases for J; bases not matched to a gene: 4. CDR3 in DNA: TGTGCCAGCAAGTGGGACAGGGGGGACACTGAAGCTTTCTTT. Protein sequence: CASKWDRGDTEAFF.

This clone was picked up one time. The chain has TRBV2 and TRBJ1-4; D gene unclear. The V and J ends lost 3 bases and 7 bases respectively, with 0 bases between them. Looked up from germline, CDR1 is SNHLY and CDR2 is FYNNEI. The CDR3 has 10 amino acids. CDR3 amino acids: CASSDEKLFF. As DNA, the CDR3 is TGTGCCAGCAGTGATGAAAAACTGTTTTTT. The full variable domain, with the rest looked up from reference TRBV2 and TRBJ1-4, is EPEVTQTPSHQVTQMGQEVILRCVPISNHLYFYWYRQILGQKVEFLVSFYNNEISEKSEIFDDQFSVERPDGSNFTLKIRSTKLEDSAMYFCASSDEKLFFGSGTQLSVL.

This rearrangement joins TRBV7-2 to TRBJ2-4, with D possibly called TRBD1 or TRBD2 (5 bases each). Germline V lookup: CDR1 SGHTA, CDR2 FQGNSA. This CDR3 comprises 12 residues. V was cut by 5 bases and J by 8 bases, with 10 bases left in between. CDR3 amino acids: CASSPGADIQYF. In nucleotides, the CDR3 is TGTGCCAGCAGCCCCGGGGCCGACATTCAGTACTTC. Full variable domain (missing parts from reference TRBV7-2 and TRBJ2-4): GAGVSQSPSNKVTEKGKDVELRCDPISGHTALYWYRQSLGQGLEFLIYFQGNSAPDKSGLPSDRFSAERTGGSVSTLTIQRTQQEDSAVYLCASSPGADIQYFGAGTRLSVL.